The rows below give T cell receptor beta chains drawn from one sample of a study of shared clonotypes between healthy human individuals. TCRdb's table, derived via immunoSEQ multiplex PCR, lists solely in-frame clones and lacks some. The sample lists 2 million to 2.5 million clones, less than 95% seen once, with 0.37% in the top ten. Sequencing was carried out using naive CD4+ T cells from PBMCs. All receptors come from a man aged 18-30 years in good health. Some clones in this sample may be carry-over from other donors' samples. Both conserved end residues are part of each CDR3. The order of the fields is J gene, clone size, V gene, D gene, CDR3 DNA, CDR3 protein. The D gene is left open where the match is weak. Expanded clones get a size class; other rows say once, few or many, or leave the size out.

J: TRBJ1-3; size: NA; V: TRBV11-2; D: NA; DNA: TGTGCCAGCAGTCAAACCCCCCGCGTGGGAAACACCATATATTTT; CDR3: CASSQTPRVGNTIYF
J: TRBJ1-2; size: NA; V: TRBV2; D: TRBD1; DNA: TGTGCCAGCAGTGATCAGGGGGCTTATGGCTACACCTTC; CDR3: CASSDQGAYGYTF
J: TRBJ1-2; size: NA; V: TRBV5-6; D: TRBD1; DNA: TGTGCCAGCAGCCCAGAGACAGGGATGGGTGGCTACACCTTC; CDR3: CASSPETGMGGYTF
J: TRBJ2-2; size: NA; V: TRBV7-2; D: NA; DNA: TGTGCCAGCAGCTTGGGCTACCATAACACCGGGGAGCTGTTTTTT; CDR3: CASSLGYHNTGELFF
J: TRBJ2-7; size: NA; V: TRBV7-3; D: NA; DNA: TGTGCCAGCAGCTTAATGGGAAACTCCTACGAGCAGTACTTC; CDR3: CASSLMGNSYEQYF
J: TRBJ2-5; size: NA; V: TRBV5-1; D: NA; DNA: TGCGCCAGCAGCTCACAACCCCAAGAGACCCAGTACTTC; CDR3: CASSSQPQETQYF
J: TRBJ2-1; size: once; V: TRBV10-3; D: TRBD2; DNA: TGTGCCATCAGGCCGACTAGCGGGGGATACAATGAGCAGTTCTTC; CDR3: CAIRPTSGGYNEQFF
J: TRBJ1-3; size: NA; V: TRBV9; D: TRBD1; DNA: TGTGCCAGCAGCGCAGAGGACAGGCTTCGGAACACCATATATTTT; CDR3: CASSAEDRLRNTIYF
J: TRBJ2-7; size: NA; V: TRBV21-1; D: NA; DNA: TGTGCCAGCAGCAAAGGGCAGACTGTCGCCTACGAGCAGTACTTC; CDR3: CASSKGQTVAYEQYF
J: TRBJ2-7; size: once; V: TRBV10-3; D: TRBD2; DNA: TGTGCCATCAGGACGGGACTAGCGGGTGTCGAGCAGTACTTC; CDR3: CAIRTGLAGVEQYF
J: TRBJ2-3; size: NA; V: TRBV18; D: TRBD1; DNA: TGTGCCAGCTCACCGGTATACAGGGGGACAGATACGCAGTATTTT; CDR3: CASSPVYRGTDTQYF
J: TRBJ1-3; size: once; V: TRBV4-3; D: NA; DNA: TGCGCCAGCAGCCAAGCCGCGGGGCCTCTCTCTGGAAACACCATATATTTT; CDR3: CASSQAAGPLSGNTIYF
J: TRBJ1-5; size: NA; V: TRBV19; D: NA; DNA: TGTGCCAGTAGTATCTCCGGGACGAGCAATCAGCCCCAGCATTTT; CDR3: CASSISGTSNQPQHF
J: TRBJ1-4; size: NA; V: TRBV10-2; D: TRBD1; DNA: TGCGCCAGCAGCACCAGGGACAGTAGTTGGGAAAAACTGTTTTTT; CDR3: CASSTRDSSWEKLFF
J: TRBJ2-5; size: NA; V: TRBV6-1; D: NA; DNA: TGTGCCAGCAGAGACAGAACGGCGCAAGAGACCCAGTACTTC; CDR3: CASRDRTAQETQYF
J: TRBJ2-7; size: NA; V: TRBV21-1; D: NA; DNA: TGTGCCAGCAGCAAAGGCGGGTCTAGGGACAGGGCTTCGGAGGAGCAGTACTTC; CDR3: CASSKGGSRDRASEEQYF
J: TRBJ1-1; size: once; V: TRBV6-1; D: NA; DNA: TGTGCCAGCAGTGCGGTCAGGGGCACTGAAGCTTTCTTT; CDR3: CASSAVRGTEAFF
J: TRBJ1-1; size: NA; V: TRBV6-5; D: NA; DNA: TGTGCCAGCAGTTACGAGGCCGTCCAACTAGCTTTCTTT; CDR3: CASSYEAVQLAFF
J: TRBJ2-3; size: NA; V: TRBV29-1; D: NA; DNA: TGCAGCGTTGTCGCGGCTAAGAAGGGATCTAGCACAGATACGCAGTATTTT; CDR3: CSVVAAKKGSSTDTQYF
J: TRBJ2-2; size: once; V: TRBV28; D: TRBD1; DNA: TGTGCCAGCAGTCCACCGGGACAGTTTCCAGGGGAGCTGTTTTTT; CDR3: CASSPPGQFPGELFF
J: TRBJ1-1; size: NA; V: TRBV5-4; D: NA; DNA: TGTGCCAGCAGCTTGGCCAGGGAAATTTCTGAAGCTTTCTTT; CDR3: CASSLAREISEAFF
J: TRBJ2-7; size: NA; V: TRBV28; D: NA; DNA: TGTGCCAGCAGCCAACTCTGGAGCTACGAGCAGTACTTC; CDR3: CASSQLWSYEQYF
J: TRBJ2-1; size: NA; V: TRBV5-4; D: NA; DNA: TGTGCCAGCAGCTTGAACCCCAGGGAGCGGATCTGGGGGAATGAGCAGTTCTTC; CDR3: CASSLNPRERIWGNEQFF
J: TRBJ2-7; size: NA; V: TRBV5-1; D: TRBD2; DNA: TGCGCCAGCATCGGACTAGCGGGAGGGCCCGGGGAGCAGTACTTC; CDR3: CASIGLAGGPGEQYF
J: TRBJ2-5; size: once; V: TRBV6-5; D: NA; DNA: TGTGCCAGCAGGCTGCTCCCCCAAGAGACCCAGTACTTC; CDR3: CASRLLPQETQYF
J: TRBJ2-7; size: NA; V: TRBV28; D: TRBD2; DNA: TGTGCCAGCAGTGCCCGTCGGGGGTCAGCGGGGGCCTACGAGCAGTACTTC; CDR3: CASSARRGSAGAYEQYF
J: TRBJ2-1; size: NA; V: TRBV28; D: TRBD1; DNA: TGTGCCAGCAGTCGGGGACAGCCAAATGAGCAGTTCTTC; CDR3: CASSRGQPNEQFF
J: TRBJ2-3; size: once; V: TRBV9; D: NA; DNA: TGTGCCAGCAGCCGCAGAGGGGAGTACACAGATACGCAGTATTTT; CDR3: CASSRRGEYTDTQYF